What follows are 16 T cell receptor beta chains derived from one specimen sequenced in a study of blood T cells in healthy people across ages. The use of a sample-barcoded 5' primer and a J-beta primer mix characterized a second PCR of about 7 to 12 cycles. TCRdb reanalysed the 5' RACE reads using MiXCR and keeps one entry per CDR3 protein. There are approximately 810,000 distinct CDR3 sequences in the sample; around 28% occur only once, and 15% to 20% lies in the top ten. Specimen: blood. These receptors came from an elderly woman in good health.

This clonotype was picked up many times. CDR3 in amino acids: CSVERTTATDTQYF. The CDR3 nucleotides are TGCAGCGTTGAAAGGACAACAGCTACAGATACGCAGTATTTT. The chain combines TRBV29-1 with TRBJ2-3, with D maybe TRBD1 (5 bases). V was pared by 2 bases and J by 3 bases, with 12 bases between. From germline, CDR1 is SQVTM and CDR2 ANQGSEA. There are 14 residues in the CDR3.

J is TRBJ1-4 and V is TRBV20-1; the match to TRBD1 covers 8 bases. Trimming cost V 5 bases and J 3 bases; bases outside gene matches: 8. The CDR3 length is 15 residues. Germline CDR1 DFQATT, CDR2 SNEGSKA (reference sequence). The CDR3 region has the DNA TGCAGTGCTTTTGGACAGGGAGGGTCTAATGAAAAACTGTTTTTT. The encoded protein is CSAFGQGGSNEKLFF.

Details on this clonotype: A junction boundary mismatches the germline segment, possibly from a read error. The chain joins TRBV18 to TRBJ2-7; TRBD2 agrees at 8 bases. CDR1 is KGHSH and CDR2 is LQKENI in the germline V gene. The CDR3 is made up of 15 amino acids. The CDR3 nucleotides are TGTACCAGCTCACCATTAGCGGGGACCTACAATGAGCAGTACTTC. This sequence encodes CTSSPLAGTYNEQYF.

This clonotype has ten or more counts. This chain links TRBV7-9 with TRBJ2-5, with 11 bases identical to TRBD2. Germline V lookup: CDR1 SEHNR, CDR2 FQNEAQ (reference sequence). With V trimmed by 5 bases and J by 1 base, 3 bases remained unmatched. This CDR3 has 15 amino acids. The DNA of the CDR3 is TGTGCCAGCAGCCACGGGACTAGCGGCCAAGAGACCCAGTACTTC. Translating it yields CASSHGTSGQETQYF. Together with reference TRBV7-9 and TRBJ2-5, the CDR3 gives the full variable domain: DTGVSQNPRHKITKRGQNVTFRCDPISEHNRLYWYRQTLGQGPEFLTYFQNEAQLEKSRLLSDRFSAERPKGSFSTLEIQRTEQGDSAMYLCASSHGTSGQETQYFGPGTRLLVL.

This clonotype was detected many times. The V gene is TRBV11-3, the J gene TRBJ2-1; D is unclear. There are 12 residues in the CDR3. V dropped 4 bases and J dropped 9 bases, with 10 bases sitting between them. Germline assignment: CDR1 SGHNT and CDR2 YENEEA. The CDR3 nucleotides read TGTGCCAGCAGCTCAGAAGTCTCTGAGCAGTTCTTC. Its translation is CASSSEVSEQFF. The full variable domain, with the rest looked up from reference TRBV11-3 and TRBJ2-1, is EAGVVQSPRYKIIEKKQPVAFWCNPISGHNTLYWYLQNLGQGPELLIRYENEEAVDDSQLPKDRFSAERLKGVDSTLKIQPAELGDSAVYLCASSSEVSEQFFGPGTRLTVL.

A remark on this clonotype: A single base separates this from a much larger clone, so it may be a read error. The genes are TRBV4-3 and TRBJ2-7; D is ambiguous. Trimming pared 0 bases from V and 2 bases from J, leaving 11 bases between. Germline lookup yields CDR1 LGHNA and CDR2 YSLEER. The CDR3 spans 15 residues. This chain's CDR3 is CASSQEVGPPYEQYF. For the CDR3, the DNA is TGCGCCAGCAGCCAAGAAGTGGGCCCCCCCTACGAGCAGTACTTC.

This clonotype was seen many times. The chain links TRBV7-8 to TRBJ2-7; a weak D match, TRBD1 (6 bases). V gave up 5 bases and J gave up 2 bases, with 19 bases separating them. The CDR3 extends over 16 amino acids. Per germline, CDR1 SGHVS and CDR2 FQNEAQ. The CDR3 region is CASSPYSGALTYEQYF. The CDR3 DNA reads TGTGCCAGCAGCCCCTATTCAGGGGCTCTAACCTACGAGCAGTACTTC.

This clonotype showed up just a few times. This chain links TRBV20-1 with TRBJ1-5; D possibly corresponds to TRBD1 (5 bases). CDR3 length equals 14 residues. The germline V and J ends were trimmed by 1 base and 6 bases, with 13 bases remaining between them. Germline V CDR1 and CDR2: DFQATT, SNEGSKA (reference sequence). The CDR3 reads CSARVRDPTQPQHF. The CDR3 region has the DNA TGCAGTGCTAGAGTTCGGGACCCGACTCAGCCCCAGCATTTT.

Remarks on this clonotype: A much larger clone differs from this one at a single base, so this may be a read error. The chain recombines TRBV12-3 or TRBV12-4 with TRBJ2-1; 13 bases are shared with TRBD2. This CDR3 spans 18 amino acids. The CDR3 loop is CASSPRRLAGGIFNGQFF. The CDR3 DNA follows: TGTGCCAGCAGTCCTAGGCGACTAGCGGGGGGCATTTTCAATGGGCAGTTCTTC.

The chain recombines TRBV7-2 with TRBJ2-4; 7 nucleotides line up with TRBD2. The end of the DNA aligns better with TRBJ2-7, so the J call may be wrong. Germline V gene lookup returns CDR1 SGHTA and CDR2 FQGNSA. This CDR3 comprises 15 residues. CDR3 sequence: CASNPQGLVTDEQYF. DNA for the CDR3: TGTGCCAGCAACCCCCAAGGACTAGTGACAGACGAGCAGTACTTC.

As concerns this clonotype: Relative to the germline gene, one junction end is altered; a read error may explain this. The CDR3 here is CSSSLAGGQNEQYF. CDR3 coding DNA: TGTTCCAGCAGCTTAGCGGGGGGTCAGAATGAGCAGTACTTC. The chain links TRBV7-9 to TRBJ2-5; 10 bases fit TRBD2. The CDR3 extends over 14 amino acids. Germline assignment: CDR1 SEHNR and CDR2 FQNEAQ (reference sequence).

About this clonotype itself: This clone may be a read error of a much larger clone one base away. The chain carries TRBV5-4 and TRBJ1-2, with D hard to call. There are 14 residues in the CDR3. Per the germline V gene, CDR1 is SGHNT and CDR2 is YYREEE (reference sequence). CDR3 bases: TGTGCCAGCGGCTTGGCCGTTGGACCTGGCGGCTACACCTTC. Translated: CASGLAVGPGGYTF.

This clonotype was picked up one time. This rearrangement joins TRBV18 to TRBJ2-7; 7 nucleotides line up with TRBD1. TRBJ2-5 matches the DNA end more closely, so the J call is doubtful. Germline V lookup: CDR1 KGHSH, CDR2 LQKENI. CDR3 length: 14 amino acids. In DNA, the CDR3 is TGTGCCAGCTCGCGTCAACAGGGGATGGAGACCCAGTACTTC. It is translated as CASSRQQGMETQYF.

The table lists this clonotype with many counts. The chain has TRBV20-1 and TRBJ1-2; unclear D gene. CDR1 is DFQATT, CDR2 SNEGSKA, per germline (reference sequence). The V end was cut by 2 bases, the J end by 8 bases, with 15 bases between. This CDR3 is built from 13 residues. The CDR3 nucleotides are TGCAGTGCTAGATCAGAGGACCGAGGGGGCTACACCTTC. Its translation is CSARSEDRGGYTF.

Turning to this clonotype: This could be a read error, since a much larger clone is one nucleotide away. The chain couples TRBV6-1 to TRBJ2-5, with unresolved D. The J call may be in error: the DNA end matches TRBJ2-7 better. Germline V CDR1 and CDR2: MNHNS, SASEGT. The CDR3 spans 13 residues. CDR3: CASSARSRDEQYF. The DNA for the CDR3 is TGTGCCAGCAGTGCTCGGTCCAGAGACGAGCAGTACTTC.

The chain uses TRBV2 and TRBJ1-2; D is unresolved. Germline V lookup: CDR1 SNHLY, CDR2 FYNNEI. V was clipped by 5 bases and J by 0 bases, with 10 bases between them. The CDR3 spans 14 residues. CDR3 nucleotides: TGTGCCAGCAGTCTAGCTGGGCCTAACTATGGCTACACCTTC. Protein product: CASSLAGPNYGYTF.